The clone carrying this T cell receptor (beta chain) was seen a handful of times. Its antigen is unknown. The sample originates from a study of long-term antiretroviral therapy in people with HIV. Across the study: A decade or so separates the oldest specimens from the later 2015 immediate-ART recommendation. Study findings and constraints: Clones with expansion before ART led the repertoire at all time points.

Survey-level immunoSEQ v3.0 assays were run. A target of about 40,000-55,000 T-cell genomes per sample was set for sequencing. Assay used: immunoSEQ multiplex PCR; TCRdb lists only in-frame clones, some missing. This table holds fewer than 30,000 clones, roughly 79% found once. Participants living with HIV all received treatment in the United States. CDR3 length: 15 residues. The germline gives CDR1 MDHEN, CDR2 SYDVKM. Losses at the gene ends were 3 bases for V and 11 bases for J; bases not matched to a gene: 9. The chain joins TRBV28 to TRBJ1-6, with 8 bases aligning to TRBD1. This TCR was recovered from a woman aged 18-30 years with HIV. Here the sequenced sample was unsorted PBMCs, taken at the start of antiretroviral therapy, before treatment. The CDR3: CASSFPGQGRTPLHF. CDR3 DNA sequence: TGTGCCAGCAGTTTCCCCGGACAGGGACGTACACCCCTCCACTTT.